This passage covers 27 T cell receptor beta chains from one sample sequenced in a study of blood T cell repertoires in COVID-19. Some clones are missing from TCRdb's copy, which holds only in-frame ones; the method was immunoSEQ multiplex PCR. In the table there are more than 150,000 clones, approximately 90% of which are singletons. The sample was peripheral blood. These receptors came from a man aged 18 to 30 with acute or convalescent COVID-19.

In this sample, this clone turned up a few times. The chain is built from TRBV27 and TRBJ1-2; D is uncertain. With 5 bases removed from V and 5 bases from J, the gap between germline ends came to 21 bases. This CDR3 region has 16 residues. Looked up from germline, CDR1 is MNHEY and CDR2 is SMNVEV (reference sequence). CDR3 region: CASSQRRGSVWYGYTF. The CDR3 nucleotides are TGTGCCAGCAGTCAACGGAGAGGGTCGGTTTGGTATGGCTACACCTTC.

The genes are TRBV12-3 or TRBV12-4 and TRBJ1-6; D is possibly TRBD1 (5 bases). The length of the CDR3 is 13 residues. Trimming took 1 base from V and 10 from J, leaving 8 bases between them. This chain's CDR3 is CASSLDGGSPLHF. CDR3 sequence (DNA): TGTGCCAGCAGTTTAGACGGGGGGTCACCCCTCCACTTT.

The chain links TRBV12-3 or TRBV12-4 to TRBJ1-2, with D possibly matching TRBD1 (5 bases). V was cut by 2 bases and J by 8 bases, with 12 bases left in between. There are 13 residues in the CDR3. The CDR3 loop reads CASSLRQGEGYTF. The DNA of the CDR3 is TGTGCCAGCAGTTTACGGCAGGGTGAGGGCTACACCTTC.

The J gene is TRBJ2-2, the V gene TRBV9; 14 bases align to TRBD2. V gave up 4 bases and J gave up 1 base; unmatched junction bases: 6. This CDR3 is 18 amino acids long. Germline values: CDR1 SGDLS, CDR2 YYNGEE. The CDR3 region is CASSTRTSGGLNTGELFF. The CDR3 bases are TGTGCCAGCAGCACTCGGACTAGCGGGGGGTTGAACACCGGGGAGCTGTTTTTT. Full variable domain (rest looked up from reference TRBV9 and TRBJ2-2): DSGVTQTPKHLITATGQRVTLRCSPRSGDLSVYWYQQSLDQGLQFLIQYYNGEERAKGNILERFSAQQFPDLHSELNLSSLELGDSALYFCASSTRTSGGLNTGELFFGEGSRLTVL.

V gene TRBV6-5 combines with J gene TRBJ1-4; a possible D gene is TRBD1 (6 bases). Per germline, CDR1 MNHEY and CDR2 SVGAGI. The CDR3 runs 15 residues. V was shortened by 6 bases and J by 8 bases, with 19 bases between the two germline ends. In DNA, the CDR3 is TGTGCCAGCAGAAGTACAGGGTCTGGGGGAGAAAAACTGTTTTTT. This sequence encodes CASRSTGSGGEKLFF.

This clone occurred a few times. The gene calls are TRBV9 and TRBJ2-2; maybe TRBD1 (5 bases). The germline V gene encodes CDR1 SGDLS and CDR2 YYNGEE. The CDR3 covers 14 residues. Trimming took 5 bases from V and 2 from J, leaving 10 bases between them. CDR3: CASRKQGNTGELFF. In nucleotides, the CDR3 is TGTGCCAGCAGAAAGCAGGGAAACACCGGGGAGCTGTTTTTT. Using reference TRBV9 and TRBJ2-2 for the parts outside the CDR3, the full variable domain is DSGVTQTPKHLITATGQRVTLRCSPRSGDLSVYWYQQSLDQGLQFLIQYYNGEERAKGNILERFSAQQFPDLHSELNLSSLELGDSALYFCASRKQGNTGELFFGEGSRLTVL.

This sequence joins TRBV21-1 and TRBJ2-7; the D call in the table, TRBD1, was not verified against the DNA. TRBV21-1 is a listed pseudogene. The length of the CDR3 is 18 residues. The CDR3 reads CASSKRSMGQTLTYEQYV. CDR3 nucleotides: TGTGCCAGCAGCAAAAGGTCGATGGGACAGACGCTGACCTACGAGCAGTACGTC.

V usage is TRBV7-3 and J usage is TRBJ2-1, with 8 bases matching TRBD2. V gave up 2 bases and J gave up 4 bases; unmatched junction bases: 4. The CDR3 consists of 15 residues. Germline lookup yields CDR1 SGHTA and CDR2 FQGTGA. CDR3 loop: CASSLSAGGYNEQFF. Written as DNA, the CDR3 is TGTGCCAGCAGCTTATCGGCGGGGGGTTACAATGAGCAGTTCTTC.

Here the CDR3 reads CASNPSGSDNYGYTF. The CDR3 DNA is TGTGCCAGCAATCCGTCGGGGAGCGATAACTATGGCTACACCTTC. The V call is TRBV6-5, the J call TRBJ1-2; D not resolved. V was clipped by 7 bases and J by 1 base, with 16 bases between them. The CDR3 length is 15 residues. In germline, CDR1 is MNHEY, CDR2 SVGAGI.

CDR3: CASSETMGTNWGYTF. The CDR3, as DNA: TGTGCCAGCAGTGAAACTATGGGGACTAACTGGGGCTACACCTTC. J is TRBJ1-2 and V is TRBV2; D is possibly TRBD1 (5 bases). CDR3 size: 15 residues. Germline lookup yields CDR1 SNHLY and CDR2 FYNNEI. Trimming left V 2 bases short and J 8 bases short, with 18 bases between.

The V call is TRBV28, the J call TRBJ2-7; D might be TRBD1 (6 bases). Trimming pared 2 bases from V and 2 bases from J, leaving 13 bases between. Looked up from germline, CDR1 is MDHEN and CDR2 is SYDVKM. The CDR3 runs 15 residues. This CDR3 is CASSLGYRVPYEQYF. CDR3 bases: TGTGCCAGCAGTTTAGGTTACAGGGTCCCCTACGAGCAGTACTTC.

The chain is built from TRBV29-1 and TRBJ2-3, with 12 positions matching TRBD2. V was pared by 6 bases and J by 5 bases, with 9 bases of the junction left unmatched. The CDR3 is 15 amino acids. Germline V gene data show CDR1 as SQVTM and CDR2 as ANQGSEA. The chain's CDR3 is CSVEQLAGGGDTQYF. DNA of the CDR3: TGCAGCGTCGAGCAGCTAGCGGGGGGGGGAGATACGCAGTATTTT.

The chain recombines TRBV5-1 with TRBJ2-7; the D gene is possibly TRBD2 (5 bases). CDR1 SGHRS and CDR2 YFSETQ come from the germline V gene. This CDR3 is built from 13 residues. This chain's CDR3 is CASRRESSYEQYF. CDR3 nucleotide sequence: TGCGCTAGTCGCCGGGAAAGCTCCTACGAGCAGTACTTC.

The chain links TRBV7-8 to TRBJ1-1, with TRBD1 matching over 8 bases. V trimming: 3 bases; J trimming: 1 base; junction bases outside the gene matches: 7. The CDR3 has 16 amino acids. Looked up from germline, CDR1 is SGHVS and CDR2 is FQNEAQ. The CDR3 DNA is TGTGCCAGCAGCTTCCTGGGGACAGGAGCGAACACTGAAGCTTTCTTT. This sequence encodes CASSFLGTGANTEAFF.

The chain has TRBV12-3 or TRBV12-4 and TRBJ1-2; the D gene is possibly TRBD1 (6 bases). This CDR3 contains 12 residues. Trimming shortened V by 6 bases and J by 8 bases, and 13 bases separated the two germline ends. The CDR3 region has the DNA TGTGCCAGCAGGGGACAAAAGCAGGGCTACACCTTC. Protein product: CASRGQKQGYTF.

Only a few counts were recorded for this clone. The chain combines TRBV7-9 with TRBJ1-4; D unresolved. Trimming took 5 bases from V and 8 from J, leaving 15 bases between them. The CDR3 runs to 14 residues. Germline V CDR1 and CDR2: SEHNR, FQNEAQ (reference sequence). This chain's CDR3 is CASSLSELKEKLFF. In DNA form, the CDR3 reads TGTGCCAGCAGCCTCTCGGAGTTAAAAGAAAAACTGTTTTTT.

The chain uses TRBV14 and TRBJ1-4, with 7 bases fitting TRBD1. The trim removed 6 bases at V and 5 bases at J, leaving 3 bases unmatched. Germline V gene data show CDR1 as SGHDN and CDR2 as FVKESK. This CDR3 spans 13 amino acids. The CDR3 DNA reads TGTGCCAGCAGAGAACAGGGGAATGAAAAACTGTTTTTT. Its translation: CASREQGNEKLFF.

As concerns this clone: Germline is not matched at one junction end, which may reflect a read error. V is TRBV18 and J is TRBJ1-2, with 9 bases that match TRBD1. Germline CDR1 reads KGHSH; CDR2 reads LQKENI. This CDR3 has 16 amino acids. For the CDR3, the DNA is TGTGCCAGCTCAACACCGGGACAGGGCACTAACTATGGCTACACCTTC. This gives the protein CASSTPGQGTNYGYTF.

This chain joins TRBV5-8 and TRBJ2-3, with D possibly matching TRBD1 (6 bases). Germline V gives CDR1 SGHTS, CDR2 YDEGEE. The CDR3 contains 16 residues. Trimming shortened V by 3 bases and J by 2 bases, and 16 bases separated the two germline ends. The CDR3 region has the DNA TGTGCCAGCAGCTCGGGATTCAGGGGTCTCACAGATACGCAGTATTTT. Amino acid sequence: CASSSGFRGLTDTQYF.

The V call is TRBV2, the J call TRBJ2-2; TRBD2 agrees at 7 bases. V shed 6 bases, J shed 2 bases, and the junction held 9 bases outside the gene matches. The CDR3 covers 16 residues. Germline V gene sequence: CDR1 SNHLY, CDR2 FYNNEI. CDR3 DNA sequence: TGTGCCAGCAGAGCGGGACTCCATCCCAACACCGGGGAGCTGTTTTTT. The encoded protein is CASRAGLHPNTGELFF. Together with reference TRBV2 and TRBJ2-2, the CDR3 gives the full variable domain: EPEVTQTPSHQVTQMGQEVILRCVPISNHLYFYWYRQILGQKVEFLVSFYNNEISEKSEIFDDQFSVERPDGSNFTLKIRSTKLEDSAMYFCASRAGLHPNTGELFFGEGSRLTVL.

This chain links TRBV30 with TRBJ1-2; 12 bases line up with TRBD1. The CDR3 has 16 amino acids. J lost 5 bases, V lost 2 bases, and 9 bases had no gene match. The germline V gene encodes CDR1 GTSNPN and CDR2 SVGIG (reference sequence). CDR3 DNA: TGTGCCTGGAGTTCCCAAGGGACAGGGGGCGCGTATGGCTACACCTTC. As protein: CAWSSQGTGGAYGYTF. The variable domain in full, completed from reference TRBV30 and TRBJ1-2, reads SQTIHQWPATLVQPVGSPLSLECTVEGTSNPNLYWYRQAAGRGLQLLFYSVGIGQISSEVPQNLSASRPQDRQFILSSKKLLLSDSGFYLCAWSSQGTGGAYGYTFGSGTRLTVV.

This rearrangement joins TRBV2 to TRBJ1-4; D might be TRBD1 (5 bases). V shed 0 bases and J shed 8 bases, with 19 bases lying between them. CDR3 length equals 17 residues. The germline gives CDR1 SNHLY, CDR2 FYNNEI. The CDR3 reads CASSEAGADRGVEKLFF. CDR3 sequence (DNA): TGTGCCAGCAGTGAAGCTGGAGCCGACAGAGGCGTGGAAAAACTGTTTTTT.

J is TRBJ1-2 and V is TRBV7-2; possible D gene TRBD1, 5 bases. The CDR3 runs 13 residues. Germline CDR1 SGHTA, CDR2 FQGNSA. With 8 bases removed from V and 5 bases from J, the gap between germline ends came to 15 bases. CDR3 amino acids: CASSGQGKYGYTF. For the CDR3, the DNA is TGTGCCAGCTCGGGTCAGGGAAAATATGGCTACACCTTC.

This clone appeared a few times. The J gene is TRBJ2-3, the V gene TRBV12-5, with D maybe TRBD2 (6 bases). Germline CDR1 reads LGHNT; CDR2 reads FRNRAP. Trimming left V 4 bases short and J 1 base short, with 12 bases between. This CDR3 comprises 15 residues. CDR3 DNA: TGTGCTAGTGGTTCGTCCGGGACTGGCACAGATACGCAGTATTTT. The encoded protein is CASGSSGTGTDTQYF. Based on the CDR3 plus reference TRBV12-5 and TRBJ2-3, the full variable domain is DARVTQTPRHKVTEMGQEVTMRCQPILGHNTVFWYRQTMMQGLELLAYFRNRAPLDDSGMPKDRFSAEMPDATLATLKIQPSEPRDSAVYFCASGSSGTGTDTQYFGPGTRLTVL.

This clone showed up just a few times. This sequence joins TRBV20-1 and TRBJ2-2; tentatively, D is TRBD2 (6 bases). CDR3 length: 16 residues. V lost 3 bases and J 1 base, leaving 15 bases between the germline ends. Germline V gives CDR1 DFQATT, CDR2 SNEGSKA (reference sequence). CDR3 in DNA: TGCAGTGCTAGTCTCGGGAGTAGATTGAACACCGGGGAGCTGTTTTTT. Translated: CSASLGSRLNTGELFF.

The chain combines TRBV7-3 with TRBJ1-6, with a possible D match to TRBD1 (5 bases). This CDR3 contains 16 residues. In germline, CDR1 is SGHTA, CDR2 FQGTGA. V was trimmed by 0 bases and J by 11 bases, leaving 17 bases between them. The CDR3 nucleotides read TGTGCCAGCAGCTTAACCGGTCGGCAGGGTGCAGCACCCCTCCACTTT. Translated, it gives CASSLTGRQGAAPLHF.

The chain joins TRBV10-3 to TRBJ1-1; 11 bases agree with TRBD1. This CDR3 has 19 residues. Germline V gene lookup returns CDR1 ENHRY and CDR2 SYGVKD. Trimming cost V 0 bases and J 1 base; bases outside gene matches: 10. CDR3 nucleotides: TGTGCCATCAGTGAGTCGCCCCGGACAGGGGGCGAACGGAACACTGAAGCTTTCTTT. This gives the protein CAISESPRTGGERNTEAFF.